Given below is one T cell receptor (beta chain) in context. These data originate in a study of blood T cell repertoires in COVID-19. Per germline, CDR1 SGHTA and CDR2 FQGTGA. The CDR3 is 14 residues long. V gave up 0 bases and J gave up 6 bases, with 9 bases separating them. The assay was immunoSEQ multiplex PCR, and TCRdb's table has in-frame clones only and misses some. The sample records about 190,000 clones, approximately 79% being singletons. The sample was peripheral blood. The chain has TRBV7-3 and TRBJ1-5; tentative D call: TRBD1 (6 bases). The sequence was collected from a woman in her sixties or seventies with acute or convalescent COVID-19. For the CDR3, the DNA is TGTGCCAGCAGCTTAACGGGGGCGGGTCAGCCCCAGCATTTT. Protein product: CASSLTGAGQPQHF.